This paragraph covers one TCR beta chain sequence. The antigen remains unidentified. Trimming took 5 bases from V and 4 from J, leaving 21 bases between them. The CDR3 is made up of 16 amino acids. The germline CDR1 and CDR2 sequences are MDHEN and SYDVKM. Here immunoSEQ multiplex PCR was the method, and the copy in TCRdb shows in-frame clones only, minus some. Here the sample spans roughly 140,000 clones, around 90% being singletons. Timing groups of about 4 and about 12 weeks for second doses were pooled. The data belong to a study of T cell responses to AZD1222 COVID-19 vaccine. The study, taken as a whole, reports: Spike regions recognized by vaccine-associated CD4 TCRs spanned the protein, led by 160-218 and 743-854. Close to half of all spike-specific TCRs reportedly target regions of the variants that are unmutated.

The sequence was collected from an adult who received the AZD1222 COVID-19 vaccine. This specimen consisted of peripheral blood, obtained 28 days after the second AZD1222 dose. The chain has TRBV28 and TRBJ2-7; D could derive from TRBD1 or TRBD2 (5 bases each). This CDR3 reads CASSRTSGTTGYEQYF. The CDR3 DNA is TGTGCCAGCAGTCGGACCTCCGGGACGACGGGATACGAGCAGTACTTC.